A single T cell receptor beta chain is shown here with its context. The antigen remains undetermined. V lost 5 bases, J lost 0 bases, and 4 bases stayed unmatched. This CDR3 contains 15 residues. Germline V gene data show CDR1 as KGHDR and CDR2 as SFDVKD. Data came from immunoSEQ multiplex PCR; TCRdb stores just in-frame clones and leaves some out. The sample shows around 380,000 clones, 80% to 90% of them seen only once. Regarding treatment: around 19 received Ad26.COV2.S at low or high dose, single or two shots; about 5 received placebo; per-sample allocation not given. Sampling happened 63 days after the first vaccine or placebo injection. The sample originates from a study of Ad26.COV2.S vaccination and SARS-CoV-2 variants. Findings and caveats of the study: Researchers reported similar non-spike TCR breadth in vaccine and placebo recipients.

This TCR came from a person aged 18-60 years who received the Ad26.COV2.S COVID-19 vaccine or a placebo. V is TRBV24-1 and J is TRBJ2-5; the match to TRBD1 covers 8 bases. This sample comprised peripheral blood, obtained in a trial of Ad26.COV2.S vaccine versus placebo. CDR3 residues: CATSGGQGDQETQYF. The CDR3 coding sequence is TGTGCCACCAGTGGCGGACAGGGAGACCAAGAGACCCAGTACTTC.